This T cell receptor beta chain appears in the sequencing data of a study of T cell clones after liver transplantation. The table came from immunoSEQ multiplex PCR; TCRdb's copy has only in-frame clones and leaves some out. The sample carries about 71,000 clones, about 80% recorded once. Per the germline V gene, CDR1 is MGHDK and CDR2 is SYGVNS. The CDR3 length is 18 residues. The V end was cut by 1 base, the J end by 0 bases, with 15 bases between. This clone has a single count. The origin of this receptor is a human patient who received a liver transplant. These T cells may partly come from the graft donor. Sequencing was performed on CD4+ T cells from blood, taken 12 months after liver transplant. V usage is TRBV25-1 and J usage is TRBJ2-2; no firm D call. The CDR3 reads CASSEFPGDLSNTGELFF. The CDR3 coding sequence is TGTGCCAGCAGTGAATTCCCGGGTGACTTATCGAACACCGGGGAGCTGTTTTTT.